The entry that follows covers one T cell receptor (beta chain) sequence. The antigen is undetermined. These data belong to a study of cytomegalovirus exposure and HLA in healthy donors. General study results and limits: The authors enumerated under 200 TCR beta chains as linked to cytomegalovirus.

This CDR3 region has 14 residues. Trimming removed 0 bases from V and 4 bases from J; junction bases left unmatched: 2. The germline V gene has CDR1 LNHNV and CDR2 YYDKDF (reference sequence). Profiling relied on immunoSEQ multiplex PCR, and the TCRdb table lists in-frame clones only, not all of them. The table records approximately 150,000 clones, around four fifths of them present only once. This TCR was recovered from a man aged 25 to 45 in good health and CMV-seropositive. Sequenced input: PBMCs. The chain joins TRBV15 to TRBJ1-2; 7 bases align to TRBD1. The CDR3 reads CATSREAGGYGYTF. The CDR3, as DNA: TGTGCCACCAGCAGAGAGGCAGGGGGCTATGGCTACACCTTC.